These 21 T cell receptor beta chains were all obtained from the same sample, sequenced in a study of T-cell reconstitution after alpha-beta-depleted transplantation in children. Unique molecular identifiers were incorporated when the TCRbeta library was constructed. One entry per CDR3 protein, called by TCRdb with MiXCR from the PCR reads. The sample includes 550,000 to 800,000 distinct CDR3 sequences, less than 15% of them seen just once. The specimen comprised PBMCs, sampled before TCRalphabeta/CD19-depleted stem cell transplant. The origin of the receptors is a girl aged 2-9 years with congenital amegakaryocytic thrombocytopenia, due to receive a stem cell transplant.

The rearrangement links TRBV9 to TRBJ2-3; no reliable D call. The CDR3 contains 14 residues. Germline lookup yields CDR1 SGDLS and CDR2 YYNGEE. The V and J ends lost 0 bases and 4 bases respectively, with 9 bases between them. As DNA, the CDR3 is TGTGCCAGCAGCGTAGGTCACTCCCCAGATACGCAGTATTTT. This gives the protein CASSVGHSPDTQYF.

This clonotype was found a few times. This chain connects TRBV4-1 to TRBJ2-3, with D unclear. This CDR3 is built from 14 residues. Trimming cost V 1 base and J 4 bases, with 9 bases left between them. Per germline, CDR1 MGHRA and CDR2 YSYEKL. CDR3 sequence reads: CASSQGPGSDTQYF. DNA of the CDR3: TGCGCCAGCAGCCAAGGACCGGGCTCAGATACGCAGTATTTT.

This clonotype was seen a handful of times. V gene TRBV30 combines with J gene TRBJ2-7, with D perhaps being TRBD1 or TRBD2 (5 bases each). Trimming shortened V by 8 bases and J by 0 bases, and 14 bases separated the two germline ends. This CDR3 has 13 amino acids. Germline V gene data show CDR1 as GTSNPN and CDR2 as SVGIG (reference sequence). CDR3 amino acids: CAGGRVSSYEQYF. The CDR3, as DNA: TGTGCCGGAGGCAGGGTGAGCTCCTACGAGCAGTACTTC.

There are a few counts of this clonotype. The rearrangement uses TRBV7-9 and TRBJ2-7; D uncertain. This CDR3 is built from 13 residues. The V end was cut by 3 bases, the J end by 2 bases, with 8 bases between. The germline gives CDR1 SEHNR, CDR2 FQNEAQ (reference sequence). The CDR3 region is CASSFEAPYEQYF. CDR3 sequence (DNA): TGTGCCAGCAGCTTTGAGGCCCCCTACGAGCAGTACTTC.

The V and J genes are TRBV7-9 and TRBJ2-1; D is perhaps TRBD1 (5 bases). The V end lost 3 bases, the J end lost 0 bases, and 6 bases lay between the germline ends. The CDR3 extends over 14 amino acids. Germline V lookup: CDR1 SEHNR, CDR2 FQNEAQ (reference sequence). CDR3 DNA sequence: TGTGCCAGCAGCTTTGACAGCTCCTACAATGAGCAGTTCTTC. It specifies CASSFDSSYNEQFF.

This chain's CDR3 is CSVRQRLAKNIQYF. The DNA for the CDR3 is TGCAGCGTACGACAGAGACTAGCCAAAAACATTCAGTACTTC. V is TRBV29-1 and J is TRBJ2-4; D is perhaps TRBD1 (5 bases). Between the trimmed V and J ends, which lost 6 bases and 0 bases, there was a span of 12 bases. The CDR3 totals 14 residues. The germline V gene has CDR1 SQVTM and CDR2 ANQGSEA. Full variable domain (rest looked up from reference TRBV29-1 and TRBJ2-4): SAVISQKPSRDICQRGTSLTIQCQVDSQVTMMFWYRQQPGQSLTLIATANQGSEATYESGFVIDKFPISRPNLTFSTLTVSNMSPEDSSIYLCSVRQRLAKNIQYFGAGTRLSVL.

This clonotype has only a few counts. V usage is TRBV28 and J usage is TRBJ1-1; D perhaps matches TRBD1 (6 bases). V was trimmed by 5 bases and J by 1 base, leaving 11 bases between them. The V gene's germline CDR1 is MDHEN and CDR2 SYDVKM. The CDR3 sequence is 14 residues long. The DNA of the CDR3 is TGTGCCAGCAGTATCCTACAGGGGAACACTGAAGCTTTCTTT. The encoded protein is CASSILQGNTEAFF.

V and J are TRBV27 and TRBJ2-7, with D possibly TRBD1 on 5 matching bases. The length of the CDR3 is 13 residues. V was clipped by 5 bases and J by 6 bases, with 14 bases between them. In germline, CDR1 is MNHEY, CDR2 SMNVEV (reference sequence). Here the CDR3 reads CASSTYRPPEQYF. The DNA of the CDR3 is TGTGCCAGCAGTACTTACAGGCCACCCGAGCAGTACTTC.

This clonotype was seen repeatedly, ten times or more. Compared with germline, one end of the junction differs, possibly owing to a read error. The V call is TRBV5-1, the J call TRBJ2-7, with D perhaps matching TRBD1 (6 bases). This CDR3 has 14 residues. Looked up from germline, CDR1 is SGHRS and CDR2 is YFSETQ. CDR3 amino acids: CASSLGGTLYEQYF. CDR3 nucleotide sequence: TGTGCCAGCAGTTTAGGGGGAACCCTTTACGAGCAGTACTTC.

The chain's CDR3 is CASSRDRTSSYEQYF. The CDR3 DNA follows: TGTGCCAGCAGCCGGGACAGGACCAGCTCCTACGAGCAGTACTTC. V is TRBV7-9 and J is TRBJ2-7; 8 nucleotides line up with TRBD1. This CDR3 spans 15 amino acids. The germline V gene encodes CDR1 SEHNR and CDR2 FQNEAQ (reference sequence). The ends lost 5 bases at V and 0 bases at J; junction bases unmatched: 6.

Ten or more counts support this clonotype. V gene TRBV6-5 combines with J gene TRBJ1-5, with 7 bases matching TRBD1. CDR3 length equals 14 residues. The V gene end was trimmed by 2 bases and the J gene end by 6 bases; junction bases not matched to a gene: 4. CDR1 and CDR2 (germline): MNHEY, SVGAGI. CDR3 in amino acids: CASSYGGQSQPQHF. The CDR3 nucleotides read TGTGCCAGCAGTTACGGGGGACAGAGTCAGCCCCAGCATTTT.

Regarding this clonotype: A junction end diverges from the germline sequence, so it may reflect a read error. This chain connects TRBV12-3 or TRBV12-4 to TRBJ2-5; unclear D gene. The CDR3 is 14 residues long. The CDR3 sequence: CASSPSGPEETQCF. CDR3 DNA sequence: TGTGCCAGCAGTCCATCCGGTCCCGAGGAGACCCAGTGCTTC.

This chain connects TRBV29-1 to TRBJ2-5; the match to TRBD1 covers 7 bases. CDR1 and CDR2 from the germline V gene are SQVTM and ANQGSEA. J lost 1 base, V lost 6 bases, and 5 bases had no gene match. The CDR3 has 13 amino acids. The CDR3 protein is CSVRTGIQETQYF. CDR3 sequence (DNA): TGCAGCGTCAGGACAGGCATCCAAGAGACCCAGTACTTC.

The CDR3 region is CATSDSFVYGYTF. The CDR3 coding sequence is TGTGCCACCAGTGATTCGTTCGTTTATGGCTACACCTTC. The rearrangement joins TRBV24-1 to TRBJ1-2; the D is unclear. V lost 2 bases and J lost 5, with 8 bases in between. The CDR3 totals 13 residues. Germline values: CDR1 KGHDR, CDR2 SFDVKD.

This clonotype was picked up a small number of times. This chain uses TRBV18 with TRBJ1-1, with a possible D match to TRBD1 (6 bases). V shed 3 bases and J shed 1 base, with 9 bases lying between them. The CDR3 spans 14 residues. Looked up from germline, CDR1 is KGHSH and CDR2 is LQKENI. This chain's CDR3 is CASSPGHRNTEAFF. In DNA, the CDR3 is TGTGCCAGCTCACCGGGACATAGGAACACTGAAGCTTTCTTT.

This clonotype was observed a few times. V gene TRBV28 combines with J gene TRBJ2-3, with 11 bases aligning to TRBD2. This CDR3 has 18 residues. Per germline, CDR1 MDHEN and CDR2 SYDVKM. V lost 4 bases to trimming and J lost 3 bases; unmatched junction nucleotides: 12. CDR3 bases: TGTGCCAGCAGTTGGGCTAGCGGGAGGCCCCTGGGGACAGATACGCAGTATTTT. Protein product: CASSWASGRPLGTDTQYF. The full variable domain, its missing parts supplied by reference TRBV28 and TRBJ2-3, is DVKVTQSSRYLVKRTGEKVFLECVQDMDHENMFWYRQDPGLGLRLIYFSYDVKMKEKGDIPEGYSVSREKKERFSLILESASTNQTSMYLCASSWASGRPLGTDTQYFGPGTRLTVL.

The genes are TRBV12-3 or TRBV12-4 and TRBJ2-7; D is perhaps TRBD2 (5 bases). This CDR3 is 16 amino acids long. The ends were cut back, 6 bases at V and 7 bases at J, with 25 bases in the middle. CDR3 region: CASSPPGSGRPLEQYF. As DNA, the CDR3 is TGTGCCAGCAGCCCCCCGGGGAGCGGACGCCCCCTAGAGCAGTACTTC.

J is TRBJ2-4 and V is TRBV6-1; D not resolved. Trimming removed 1 base from V and 1 base from J, with 11 bases in between. Germline V CDR1 and CDR2: MNHNS, SASEGT. This CDR3 spans 16 amino acids. The CDR3 nucleotides are TGTGCCAGCAGTGAAGGCCATCTTGTGGCCAAAAACATTCAGTACTTC. It codes for CASSEGHLVAKNIQYF.

This clonotype was seen ten or more times. The chain has TRBV15 and TRBJ2-7; D gene unclear. Trimming shortened V by 3 bases and J by 4 bases, and 7 bases separated the two germline ends. This CDR3 is built from 12 residues. Germline V CDR1 and CDR2: LNHNV, YYDKDF (reference sequence). Here the CDR3 DNA reads TGTGCCACCAGCAGGGACCGATACGAGCAGTACTTC. Protein: CATSRDRYEQYF.

There are a few counts of this clonotype. The chain carries TRBV2 and TRBJ1-5, with a tentative D call TRBD1 (5 bases). The germline CDR1 and CDR2 sequences are SNHLY and FYNNEI. Trimming cost V 2 bases and J 9 bases, with 14 bases left between them. The CDR3 has 14 amino acids. The CDR3 DNA is TGTGCCAGCAGTGAAAGTTGGGGGAGCCGGCCCCAGCATTTT. This sequence encodes CASSESWGSRPQHF.

The chain carries TRBV5-1 and TRBJ1-2; 7 bases are shared with TRBD1. Trimming removed 4 bases from V and 6 bases from J; junction bases left unmatched: 12. The CDR3 totals 15 residues. The germline CDR1 and CDR2 sequences are SGHRS and YFSETQ. CDR3 amino acids: CASSHQTGTVDGYTF. In DNA, the CDR3 is TGCGCCAGCAGCCACCAGACAGGGACCGTGGATGGCTACACCTTC.